The present TCR beta chain was sequenced within a study of cytotoxic CD8 clonotypes in ibrutinib-treated CLL. Regarding the study as a whole: There were differences in sampling times between sustained-remission and progressing patients. Clonality at baseline surpassed age-matched healthy donors and tracked circulating CD8+ T-cell counts. Before falling back toward baseline at progression, clonality had risen at the time of ibrutinib response.

Comments on this clone: What it binds is unknown.

Targeted sequencing depth ranged from 1 in 200,000 to 1 in 1 million T cells. Repertoires were generated with immunoSEQ multiplex PCR, while TCRdb's copy carries only in-frame clones and drops some. The sample includes over 250,000 clones, approximately 79% of them seen just once. This CDR3 has 14 residues. The V gene lost 7 bases and the J gene lost 9 bases, with 16 bases spanning the gap. Germline CDR1 and CDR2: LNHDA and SQIVND (reference sequence). Sequencing was performed on PBMCs, taken at disease progression, from a patient treated with ibrutinib. This chain joins TRBV19 and TRBJ1-6; the D is unclear. The receptor comes from a human donor with chronic lymphocytic leukemia. This CDR3 reads CASNPTIGISPLHF. The CDR3 region has the DNA TGTGCCAGTAACCCGACGATCGGGATTTCACCCCTCCACTTT.